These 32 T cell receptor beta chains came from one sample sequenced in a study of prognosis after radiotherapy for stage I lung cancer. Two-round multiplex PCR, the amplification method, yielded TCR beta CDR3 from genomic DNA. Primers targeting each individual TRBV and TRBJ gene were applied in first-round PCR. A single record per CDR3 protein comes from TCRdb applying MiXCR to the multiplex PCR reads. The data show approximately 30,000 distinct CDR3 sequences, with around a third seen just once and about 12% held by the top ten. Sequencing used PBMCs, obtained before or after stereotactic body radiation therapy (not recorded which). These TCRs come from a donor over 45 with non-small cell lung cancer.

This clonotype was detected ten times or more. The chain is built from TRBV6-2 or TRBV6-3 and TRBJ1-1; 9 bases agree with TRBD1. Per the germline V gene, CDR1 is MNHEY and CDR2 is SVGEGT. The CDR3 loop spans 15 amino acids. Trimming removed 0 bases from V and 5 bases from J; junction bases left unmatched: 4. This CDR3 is CASSYSGTGLTEAFF. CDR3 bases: TGTGCCAGCAGTTACTCAGGGACAGGGCTGACTGAAGCTTTCTTT.

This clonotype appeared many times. The CDR3 reads CASSPPSTDTQYF. CDR3 nucleotides: TGTGCCAGCTCACCCCCTAGCACAGATACGCAGTATTTT. The chain combines TRBV18 with TRBJ2-3; D remains unclear. Germline lookup yields CDR1 KGHSH and CDR2 LQKENI. CDR3 size: 13 residues. The V end lost 3 bases, the J end lost 0 bases, and 4 bases lay between the germline ends.

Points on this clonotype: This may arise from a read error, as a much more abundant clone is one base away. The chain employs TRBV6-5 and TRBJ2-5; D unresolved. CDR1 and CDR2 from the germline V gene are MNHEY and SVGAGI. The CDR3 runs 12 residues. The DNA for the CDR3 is TGTGCCAGCAGTTACTTTCGAGAGACCAAGTACTTC. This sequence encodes CASSYFRETKYF.

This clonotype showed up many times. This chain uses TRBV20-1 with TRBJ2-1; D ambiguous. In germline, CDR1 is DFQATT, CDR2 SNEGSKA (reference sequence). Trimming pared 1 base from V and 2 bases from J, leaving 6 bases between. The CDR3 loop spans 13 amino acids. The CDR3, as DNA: TGCAGTGCTAGAGGGATAACCTACAATGAGCAGTTCTTC. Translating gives CSARGITYNEQFF.

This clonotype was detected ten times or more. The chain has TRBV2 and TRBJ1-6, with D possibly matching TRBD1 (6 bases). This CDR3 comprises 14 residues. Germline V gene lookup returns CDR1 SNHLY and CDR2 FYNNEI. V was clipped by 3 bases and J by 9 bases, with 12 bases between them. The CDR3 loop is CASSESQGPSPLHF. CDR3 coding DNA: TGTGCCAGCAGTGAGTCTCAGGGGCCTTCACCCCTCCACTTT.

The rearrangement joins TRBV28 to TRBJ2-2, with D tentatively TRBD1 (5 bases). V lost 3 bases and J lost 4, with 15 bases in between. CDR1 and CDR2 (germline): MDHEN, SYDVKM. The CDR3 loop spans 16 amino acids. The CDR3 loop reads CASSFDISTVTGELFF. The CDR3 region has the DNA TGTGCCAGCAGTTTTGATATTTCGACAGTCACCGGGGAGCTGTTTTTT.

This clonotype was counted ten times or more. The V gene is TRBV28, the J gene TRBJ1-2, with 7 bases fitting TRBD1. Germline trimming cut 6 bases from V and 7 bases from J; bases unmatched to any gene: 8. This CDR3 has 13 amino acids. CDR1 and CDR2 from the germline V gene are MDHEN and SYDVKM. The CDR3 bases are TGTGCCAGCAGCCCTACAGGGGAGAGTGGCTACACCTTC. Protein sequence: CASSPTGESGYTF.

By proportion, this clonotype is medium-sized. In DNA, the CDR3 is TGTGCCAGCAGTTTAAGCCCGTCCCGGGGGCTTACAGATACGCAGTATTTT. This translates into CASSLSPSRGLTDTQYF. The chain couples TRBV28 to TRBJ2-3; D tentatively reads TRBD1 or TRBD2 (6 bases each). Trimming left V 2 bases short and J 3 bases short, with 18 bases between. Germline V gene data show CDR1 as MDHEN and CDR2 as SYDVKM. This CDR3 spans 17 amino acids.

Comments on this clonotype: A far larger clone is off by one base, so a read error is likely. The CDR3 DNA is TGTGCCAGCAGCTATTCTAGCGGGGCCGCAGTTGAGCAGTTCTTC. This codes for CASSYSSGAAVEQFF. The rearrangement joins TRBV7-2 to TRBJ2-5, with 9 bases fitting TRBD2. The DNA end favors TRBJ2-1, so the J call may be wrong. CDR3 length equals 15 residues. The germline CDR1 and CDR2 sequences are SGHTA and FQGNSA.

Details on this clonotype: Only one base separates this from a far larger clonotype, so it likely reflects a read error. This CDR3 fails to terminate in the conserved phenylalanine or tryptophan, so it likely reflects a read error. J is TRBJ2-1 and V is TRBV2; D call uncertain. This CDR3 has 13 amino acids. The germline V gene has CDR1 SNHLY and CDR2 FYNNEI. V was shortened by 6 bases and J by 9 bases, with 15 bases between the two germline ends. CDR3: CASSPGGDSEQFL. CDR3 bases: TGTGCCAGCAGCCCGGGTGGGGATAGTGAGCAGTTCTTA.

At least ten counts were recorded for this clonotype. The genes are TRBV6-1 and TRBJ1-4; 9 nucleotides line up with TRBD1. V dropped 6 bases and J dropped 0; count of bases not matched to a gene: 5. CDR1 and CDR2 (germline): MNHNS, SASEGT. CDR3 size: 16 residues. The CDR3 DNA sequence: TGTGCCAGCAGAACGACAGGGGGTGCAACTAATGAAAAACTGTTTTTT. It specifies CASRTTGGATNEKLFF.

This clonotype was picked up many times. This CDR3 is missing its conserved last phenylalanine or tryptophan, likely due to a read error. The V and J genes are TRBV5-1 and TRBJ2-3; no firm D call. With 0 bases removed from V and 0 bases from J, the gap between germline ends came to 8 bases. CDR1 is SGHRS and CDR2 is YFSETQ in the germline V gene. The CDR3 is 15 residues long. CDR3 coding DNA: TGCGCCAGCAGCTTGGGGGCAGGAAGCACAGATACGCAGTATTCT. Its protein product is CASSLGAGSTDTQYS.

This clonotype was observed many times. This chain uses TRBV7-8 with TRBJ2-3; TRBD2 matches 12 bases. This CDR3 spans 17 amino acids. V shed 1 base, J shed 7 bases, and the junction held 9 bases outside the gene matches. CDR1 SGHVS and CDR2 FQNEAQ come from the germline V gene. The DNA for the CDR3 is TGTGCCAGCAGCTTAGAAGATCTAGCGGGAGGGAAAAATACGCAGTATTTT. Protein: CASSLEDLAGGKNTQYF. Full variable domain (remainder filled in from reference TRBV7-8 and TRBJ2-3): GAGVSQSPRYKVAKRGQDVALRCDPISGHVSLFWYQQALGQGPEFLTYFQNEAQLDKSGLPSDRFFAERPEGSVSTLKIQRTQQEDSAVYLCASSLEDLAGGKNTQYFGPGTRLTVL.

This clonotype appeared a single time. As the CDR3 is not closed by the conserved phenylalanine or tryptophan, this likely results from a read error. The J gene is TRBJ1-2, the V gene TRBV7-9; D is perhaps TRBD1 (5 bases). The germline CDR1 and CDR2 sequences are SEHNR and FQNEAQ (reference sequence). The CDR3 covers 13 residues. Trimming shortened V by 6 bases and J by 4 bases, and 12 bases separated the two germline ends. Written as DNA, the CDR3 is TGTGCCAGCAGAACGAGGGACTTCTATGGCTACACCTCC. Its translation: CASRTRDFYGYTS.

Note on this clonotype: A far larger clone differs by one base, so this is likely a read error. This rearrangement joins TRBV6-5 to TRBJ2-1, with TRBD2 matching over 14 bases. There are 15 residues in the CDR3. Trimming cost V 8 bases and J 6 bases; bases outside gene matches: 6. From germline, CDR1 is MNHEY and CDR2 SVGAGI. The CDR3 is CASLRLAGGSNEQFF. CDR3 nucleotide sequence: TGTGCCAGCTTACGACTAGCGGGGGGGAGCAATGAGCAGTTCTTC.

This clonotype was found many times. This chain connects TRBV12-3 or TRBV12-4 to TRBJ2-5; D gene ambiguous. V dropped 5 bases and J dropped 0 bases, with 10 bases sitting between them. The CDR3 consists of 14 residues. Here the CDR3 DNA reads TGTGCCAGCAGTCCCCAGGCGTACCAAGAGACCCAGTACTTC. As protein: CASSPQAYQETQYF.

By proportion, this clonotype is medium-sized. The CDR3 DNA reads TGTGCCAGCAGCTTAGATGAGAATGCTGAAGCTTTCTTT. Its translation is CASSLDENAEAFF. The chain couples TRBV11-2 to TRBJ1-1; no clear D gene. V was trimmed by 0 bases and J by 6 bases, leaving 8 bases between them. CDR3 size: 13 residues. Germline V gene sequence: CDR1 SGHAT, CDR2 FQNNGV.

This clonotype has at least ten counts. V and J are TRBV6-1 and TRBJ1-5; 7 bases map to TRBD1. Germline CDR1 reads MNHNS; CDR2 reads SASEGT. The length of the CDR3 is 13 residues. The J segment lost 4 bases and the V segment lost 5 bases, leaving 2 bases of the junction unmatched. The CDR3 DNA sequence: TGTGCCAGCAGTAGACAGGGAAATCAGCCCCAGCATTTT. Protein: CASSRQGNQPQHF.

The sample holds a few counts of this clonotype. The chain's CDR3 is CSATSLGEQFF. CDR3 DNA: TGCAGTGCTACATCGTTGGGTGAGCAGTTCTTC. V and J are TRBV20-1 and TRBJ2-1; D uncertain. From germline, CDR1 is DFQATT and CDR2 SNEGSKA (reference sequence). The CDR3 is 11 amino acids. Trimming left V 4 bases short and J 9 bases short, with 10 bases between.

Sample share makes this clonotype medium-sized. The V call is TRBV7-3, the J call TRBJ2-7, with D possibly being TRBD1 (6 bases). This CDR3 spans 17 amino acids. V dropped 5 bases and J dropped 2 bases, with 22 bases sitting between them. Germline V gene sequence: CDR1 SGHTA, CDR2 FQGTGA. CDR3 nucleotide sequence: TGTGCCAGCAGCCTCTCCTACTGGGACATAGCGACCTACGAGCAGTACTTC. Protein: CASSLSYWDIATYEQYF.

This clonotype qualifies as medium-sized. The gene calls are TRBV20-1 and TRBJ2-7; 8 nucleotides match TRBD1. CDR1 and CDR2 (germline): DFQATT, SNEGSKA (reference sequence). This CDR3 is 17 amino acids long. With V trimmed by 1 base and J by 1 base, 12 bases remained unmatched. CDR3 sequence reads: CSARVSGQGQISYEQYF. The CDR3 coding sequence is TGCAGTGCTAGAGTTAGCGGACAGGGCCAAATATCCTACGAGCAGTACTTC.

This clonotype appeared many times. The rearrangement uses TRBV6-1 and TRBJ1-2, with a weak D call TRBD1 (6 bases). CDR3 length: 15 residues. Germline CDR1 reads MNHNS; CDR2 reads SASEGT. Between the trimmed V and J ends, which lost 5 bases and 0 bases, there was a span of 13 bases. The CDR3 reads CASSPVQGANYGYTF. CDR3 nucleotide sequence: TGTGCCAGCAGTCCAGTACAGGGAGCTAACTATGGCTACACCTTC.

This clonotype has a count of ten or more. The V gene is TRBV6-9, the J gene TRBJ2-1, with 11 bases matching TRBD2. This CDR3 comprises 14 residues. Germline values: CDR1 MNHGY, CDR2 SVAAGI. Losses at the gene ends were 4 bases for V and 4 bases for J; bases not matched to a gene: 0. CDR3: CASSLAGGYNEQFF. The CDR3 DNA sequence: TGTGCCAGCAGTTTAGCGGGGGGGTACAATGAGCAGTTCTTC.

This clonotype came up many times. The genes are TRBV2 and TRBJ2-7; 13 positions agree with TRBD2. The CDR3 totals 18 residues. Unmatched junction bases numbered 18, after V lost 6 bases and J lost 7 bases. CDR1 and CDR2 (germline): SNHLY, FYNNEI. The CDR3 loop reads CASSLRAAGTSGAGEQYF. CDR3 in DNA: TGTGCCAGCAGCCTACGCGCCGCCGGGACTAGCGGGGCGGGAGAGCAGTACTTC.

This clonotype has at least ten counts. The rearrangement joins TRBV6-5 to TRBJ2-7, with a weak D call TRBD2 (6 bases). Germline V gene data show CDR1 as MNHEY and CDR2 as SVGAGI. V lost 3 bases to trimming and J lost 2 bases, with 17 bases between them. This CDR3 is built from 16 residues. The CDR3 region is CASSYSREIPPYEQYF. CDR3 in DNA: TGTGCCAGCAGTTATTCCCGGGAGATACCCCCCTACGAGCAGTACTTC.

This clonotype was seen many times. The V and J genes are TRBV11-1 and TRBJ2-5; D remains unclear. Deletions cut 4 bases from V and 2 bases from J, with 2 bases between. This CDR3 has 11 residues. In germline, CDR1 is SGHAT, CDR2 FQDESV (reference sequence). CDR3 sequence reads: CASSSQETQYF. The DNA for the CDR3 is TGTGCCAGCAGCTCTCAAGAGACCCAGTACTTC.

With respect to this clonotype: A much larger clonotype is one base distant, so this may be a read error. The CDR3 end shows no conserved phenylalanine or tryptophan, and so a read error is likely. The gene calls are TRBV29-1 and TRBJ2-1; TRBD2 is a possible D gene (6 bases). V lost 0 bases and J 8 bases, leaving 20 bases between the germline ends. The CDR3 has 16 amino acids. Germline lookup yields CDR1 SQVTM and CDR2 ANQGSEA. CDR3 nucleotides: TGCAGCGTTGAAGATCCTGGGACGGGAGAATCCCATGAGCAGTTCTTG. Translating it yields CSVEDPGTGESHEQFL.

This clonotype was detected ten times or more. This chain's CDR3 is CASSQGGGNSYNSPLHF. CDR3 DNA: TGCGCCAGCAGCCAAGGTGGTGGCAACTCCTATAATTCACCCCTCCACTTT. The gene calls are TRBV4-1 and TRBJ1-6; D gene ambiguous. CDR3 length: 17 amino acids. Trimming pared 1 base from V and 0 bases from J, leaving 10 bases between. Germline assignment: CDR1 MGHRA and CDR2 YSYEKL.

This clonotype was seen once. CDR3 in DNA: TGTGCCAGAAGTCCCCGACAGGCCCAGAAGTACTTC. This encodes CARSPRQAQKYF. This chain uses TRBV2 with TRBJ2-7; weak D call: TRBD1 (6 bases). Deletions cut 9 bases from V and 11 bases from J, with 20 bases between. The CDR3 is 12 residues long. CDR1 and CDR2 (germline): SNHLY, FYNNEI.

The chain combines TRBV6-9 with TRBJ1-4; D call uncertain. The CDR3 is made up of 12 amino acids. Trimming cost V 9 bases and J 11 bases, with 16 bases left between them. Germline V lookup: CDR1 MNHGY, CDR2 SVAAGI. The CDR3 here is CASDQEAGKLFF. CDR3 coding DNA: TGTGCCAGTGACCAAGAGGCGGGGAAACTGTTTTTT.

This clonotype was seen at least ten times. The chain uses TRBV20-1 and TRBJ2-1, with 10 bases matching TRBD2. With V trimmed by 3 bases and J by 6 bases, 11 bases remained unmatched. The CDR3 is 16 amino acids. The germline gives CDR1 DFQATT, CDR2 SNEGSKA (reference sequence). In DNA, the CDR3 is TGCAGTGCTAGTACTAGCGGGGACCTTCGTGGCAATGAGCAGTTCTTC. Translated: CSASTSGDLRGNEQFF.

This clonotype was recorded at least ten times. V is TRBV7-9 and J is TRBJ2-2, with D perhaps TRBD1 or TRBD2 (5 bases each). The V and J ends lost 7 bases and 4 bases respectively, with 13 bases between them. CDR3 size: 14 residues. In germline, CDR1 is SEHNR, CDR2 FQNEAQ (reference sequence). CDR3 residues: CASTTVGVTGELFF. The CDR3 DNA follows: TGTGCCAGCACTACGGTGGGGGTCACCGGGGAGCTGTTTTTT.